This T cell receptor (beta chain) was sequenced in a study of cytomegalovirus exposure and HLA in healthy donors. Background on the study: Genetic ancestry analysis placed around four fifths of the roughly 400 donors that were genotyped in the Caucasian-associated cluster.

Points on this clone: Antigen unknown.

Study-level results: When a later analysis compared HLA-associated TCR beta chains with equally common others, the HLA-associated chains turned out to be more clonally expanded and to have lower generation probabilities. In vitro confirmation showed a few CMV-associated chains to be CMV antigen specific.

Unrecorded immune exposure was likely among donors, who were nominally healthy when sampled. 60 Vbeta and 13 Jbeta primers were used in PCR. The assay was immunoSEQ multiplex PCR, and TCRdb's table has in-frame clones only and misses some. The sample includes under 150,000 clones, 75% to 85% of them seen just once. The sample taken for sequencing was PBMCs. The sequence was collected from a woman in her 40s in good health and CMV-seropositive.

The CDR3 coding sequence is TGTGCCAGCGGACAGGATAGCAATCAGCCCCAGCATTTT. Encoded protein: CASGQDSNQPQHF. The J gene is TRBJ1-5, the V gene TRBV2; 7 nucleotides agree with TRBD1. Germline trimming cut 8 bases from V and 0 bases from J; bases unmatched to any gene: 1. This CDR3 has 13 residues. In germline, CDR1 is SNHLY, CDR2 FYNNEI.